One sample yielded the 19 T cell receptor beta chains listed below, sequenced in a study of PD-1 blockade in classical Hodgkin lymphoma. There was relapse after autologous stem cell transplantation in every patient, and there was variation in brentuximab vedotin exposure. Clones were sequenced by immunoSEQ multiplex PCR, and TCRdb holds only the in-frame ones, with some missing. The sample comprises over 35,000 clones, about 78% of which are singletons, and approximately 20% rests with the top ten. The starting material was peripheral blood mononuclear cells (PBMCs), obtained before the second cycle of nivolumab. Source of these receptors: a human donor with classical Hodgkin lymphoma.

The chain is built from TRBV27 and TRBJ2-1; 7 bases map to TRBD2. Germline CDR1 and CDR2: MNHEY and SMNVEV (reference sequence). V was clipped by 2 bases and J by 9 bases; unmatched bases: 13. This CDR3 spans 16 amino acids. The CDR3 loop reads CASSLGRPAGSAEQFF. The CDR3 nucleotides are TGTGCCAGCAGTTTAGGCCGCCCAGCGGGGTCAGCTGAGCAGTTCTTC.

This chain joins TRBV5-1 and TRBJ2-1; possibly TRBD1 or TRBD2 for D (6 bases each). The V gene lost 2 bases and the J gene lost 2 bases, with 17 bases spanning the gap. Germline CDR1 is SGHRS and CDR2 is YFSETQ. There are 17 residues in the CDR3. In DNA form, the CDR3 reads TGCGCCAGCAGCTTTCCCGGTAGGGGGGCAACCTACAATGAGCAGTTCTTC. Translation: CASSFPGRGATYNEQFF.

Here the CDR3 reads CASSSQGPNQPQHF. CDR3 nucleotide sequence: TGTGCCAGCAGTTCACAGGGACCCAATCAGCCCCAGCATTTT. The rearrangement uses TRBV27 and TRBJ1-5; D may be TRBD1 (6 bases). V was cut by 4 bases and J by 3 bases, with 10 bases left in between. This CDR3 has 14 amino acids. CDR1 is MNHEY and CDR2 is SMNVEV in the germline V gene (reference sequence).

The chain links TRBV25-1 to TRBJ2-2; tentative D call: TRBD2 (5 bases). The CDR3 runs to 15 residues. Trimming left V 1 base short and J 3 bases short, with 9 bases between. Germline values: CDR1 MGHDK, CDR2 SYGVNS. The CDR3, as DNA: TGTGCCAGCAGTGAATGGAGGAGTCACACCGGGGAGCTGTTTTTT. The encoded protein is CASSEWRSHTGELFF.

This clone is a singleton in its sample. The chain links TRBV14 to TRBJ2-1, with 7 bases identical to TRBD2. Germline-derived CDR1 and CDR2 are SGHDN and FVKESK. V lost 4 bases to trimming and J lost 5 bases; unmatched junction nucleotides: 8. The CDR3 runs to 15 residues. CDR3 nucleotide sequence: TGTGCCAGCAGCCTACTCGGGAGGACCCACAATGAGCAGTTCTTC. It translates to CASSLLGRTHNEQFF.

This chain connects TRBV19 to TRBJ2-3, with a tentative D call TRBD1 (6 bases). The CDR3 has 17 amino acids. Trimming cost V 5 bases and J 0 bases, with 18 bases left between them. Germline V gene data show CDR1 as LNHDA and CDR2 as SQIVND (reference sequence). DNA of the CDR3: TGTGCCAGTAGTCCCCGAAGGACAGCAACTAGCACAGATACGCAGTATTTT. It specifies CASSPRRTATSTDTQYF.

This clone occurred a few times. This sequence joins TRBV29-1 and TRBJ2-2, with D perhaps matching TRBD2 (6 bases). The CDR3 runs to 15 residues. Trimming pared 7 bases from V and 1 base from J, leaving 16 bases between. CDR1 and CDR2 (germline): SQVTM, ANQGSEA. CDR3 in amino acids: CSALIIAENTGELFF. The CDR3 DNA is TGCAGCGCCCTTATAATAGCGGAGAACACCGGGGAGCTGTTTTTT.

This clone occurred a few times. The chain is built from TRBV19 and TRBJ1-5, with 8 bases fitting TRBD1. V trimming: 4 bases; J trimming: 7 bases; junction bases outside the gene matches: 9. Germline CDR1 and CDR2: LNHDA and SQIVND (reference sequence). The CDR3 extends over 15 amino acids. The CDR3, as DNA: TGTGCCAGTAGTAGGGAGGGACAGGTAGGCCAGCCCCAGCATTTT. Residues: CASSREGQVGQPQHF.

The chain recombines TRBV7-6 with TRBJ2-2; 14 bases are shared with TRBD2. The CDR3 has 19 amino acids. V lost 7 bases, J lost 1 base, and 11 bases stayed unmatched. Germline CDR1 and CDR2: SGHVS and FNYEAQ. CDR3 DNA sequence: TGTGCCAGCAACCTCCCGGGACTAGCGGGAGTGGGGAACACCGGGGAGCTGTTTTTT. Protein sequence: CASNLPGLAGVGNTGELFF.

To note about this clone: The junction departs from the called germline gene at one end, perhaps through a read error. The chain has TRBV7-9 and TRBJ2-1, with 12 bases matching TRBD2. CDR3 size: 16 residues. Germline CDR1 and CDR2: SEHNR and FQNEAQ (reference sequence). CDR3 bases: TGTGCCAGCAGCCTAGCGGGAGGGTGGACCTACAATGAGCAGTTCTTC. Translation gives CASSLAGGWTYNEQFF.

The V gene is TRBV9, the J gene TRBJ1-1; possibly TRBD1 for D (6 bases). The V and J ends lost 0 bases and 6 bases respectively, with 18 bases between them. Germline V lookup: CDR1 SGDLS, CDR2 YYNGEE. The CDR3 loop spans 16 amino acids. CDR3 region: CASSVAGTLVSPEAFF. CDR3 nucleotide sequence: TGTGCCAGCAGCGTAGCGGGGACACTAGTCTCCCCTGAAGCTTTCTTT.

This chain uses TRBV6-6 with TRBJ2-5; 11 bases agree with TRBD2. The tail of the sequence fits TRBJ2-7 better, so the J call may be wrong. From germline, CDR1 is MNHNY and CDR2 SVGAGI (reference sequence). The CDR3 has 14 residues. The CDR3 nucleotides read TGTGCCAGCAGCCCGACACTAGCGGGAGTCGAGCAGTACTTC. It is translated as CASSPTLAGVEQYF.

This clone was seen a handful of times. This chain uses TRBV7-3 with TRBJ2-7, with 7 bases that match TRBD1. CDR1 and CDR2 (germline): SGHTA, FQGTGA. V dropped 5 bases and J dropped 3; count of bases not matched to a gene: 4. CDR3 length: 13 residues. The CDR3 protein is CASSHDRDYEQYF. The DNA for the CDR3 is TGTGCCAGCAGCCATGACAGGGACTACGAGCAGTACTTC. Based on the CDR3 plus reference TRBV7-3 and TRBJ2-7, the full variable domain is GAGVSQTPSNKVTEKGKYVELRCDPISGHTALYWYRQSLGQGPEFLIYFQGTGAADDSGLPNDRFFAVRPEGSVSTLKIQRTERGDSAVYLCASSHDRDYEQYFGPGTRLTVT.

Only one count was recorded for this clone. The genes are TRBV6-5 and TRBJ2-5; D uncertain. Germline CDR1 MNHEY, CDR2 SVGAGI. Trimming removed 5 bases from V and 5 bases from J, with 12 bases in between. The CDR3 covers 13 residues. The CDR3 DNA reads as TGTGCCAGCAGTCAACACGCGTCCGAGACCCAGTACTTC. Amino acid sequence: CASSQHASETQYF.

CDR3 bases: TGCGCCAGCAGGGGGACAGGGGTCCCCCAAGAGACCCAGTACTTC. Translated, it gives CASRGTGVPQETQYF. The chain joins TRBV5-1 to TRBJ2-5; 10 bases match TRBD1. This CDR3 region has 15 residues. The germline CDR1 and CDR2 sequences are SGHRS and YFSETQ. V lost 5 bases to trimming and J lost 1 base; unmatched junction nucleotides: 5. Based on the CDR3 plus reference TRBV5-1 and TRBJ2-5, the full variable domain is KAGVTQTPRYLIKTRGQQVTLSCSPISGHRSVSWYQQTPGQGLQFLFEYFSETQRNKGNFPGRFSGRQFSNSRSEMNVSTLELGDSALYLCASRGTGVPQETQYFGPGTRLLVL.

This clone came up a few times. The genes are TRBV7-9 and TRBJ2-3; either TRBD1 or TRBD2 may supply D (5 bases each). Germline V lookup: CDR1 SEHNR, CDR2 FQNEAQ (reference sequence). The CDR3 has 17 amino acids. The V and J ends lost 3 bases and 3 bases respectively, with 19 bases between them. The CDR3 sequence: CASSFPVEGTITDTQYF. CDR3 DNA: TGTGCCAGCAGCTTCCCAGTGGAAGGGACGATAACAGATACGCAGTATTTT.

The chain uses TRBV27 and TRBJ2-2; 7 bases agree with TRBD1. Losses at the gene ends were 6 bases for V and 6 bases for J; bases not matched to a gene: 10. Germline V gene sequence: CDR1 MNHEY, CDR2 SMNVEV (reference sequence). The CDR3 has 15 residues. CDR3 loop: CASRRPSGGAGELFF. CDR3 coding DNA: TGTGCCAGCAGGCGGCCCTCAGGGGGAGCCGGGGAGCTGTTTTTT.

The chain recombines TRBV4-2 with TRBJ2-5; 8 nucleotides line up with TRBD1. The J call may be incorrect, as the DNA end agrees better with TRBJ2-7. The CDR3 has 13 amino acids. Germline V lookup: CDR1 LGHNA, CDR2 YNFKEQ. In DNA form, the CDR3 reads TGTGCCAGCAGCCCGGACAGGGACTACGAGCAGTACTTC. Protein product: CASSPDRDYEQYF.

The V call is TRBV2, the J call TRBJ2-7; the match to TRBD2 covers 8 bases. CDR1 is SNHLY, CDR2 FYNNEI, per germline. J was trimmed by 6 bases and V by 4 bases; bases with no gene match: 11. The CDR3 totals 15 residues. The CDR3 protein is CASSVGPGLDGEQYF. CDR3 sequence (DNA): TGTGCCAGCAGTGTGGGTCCGGGACTAGACGGCGAGCAGTACTTC.